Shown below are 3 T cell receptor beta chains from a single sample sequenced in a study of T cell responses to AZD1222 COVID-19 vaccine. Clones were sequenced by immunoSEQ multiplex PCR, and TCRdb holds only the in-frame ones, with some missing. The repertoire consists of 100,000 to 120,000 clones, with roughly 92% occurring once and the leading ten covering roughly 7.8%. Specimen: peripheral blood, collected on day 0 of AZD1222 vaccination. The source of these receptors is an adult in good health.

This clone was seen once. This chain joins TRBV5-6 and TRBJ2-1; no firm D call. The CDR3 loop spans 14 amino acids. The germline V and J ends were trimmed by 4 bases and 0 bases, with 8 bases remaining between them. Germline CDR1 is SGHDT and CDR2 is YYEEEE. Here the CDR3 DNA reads TGTGCCAGCAGCCCTACGAGCTCCTACAATGAGCAGTTCTTC. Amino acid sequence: CASSPTSSYNEQFF.

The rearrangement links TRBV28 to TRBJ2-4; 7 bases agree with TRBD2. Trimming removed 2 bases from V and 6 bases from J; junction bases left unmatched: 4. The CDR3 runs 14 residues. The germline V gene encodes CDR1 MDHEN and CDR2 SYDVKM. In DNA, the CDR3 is TGTGCCAGCAGTTTACCTAGCGGAGGAAACATTCAGTACTTC. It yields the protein CASSLPSGGNIQYF.

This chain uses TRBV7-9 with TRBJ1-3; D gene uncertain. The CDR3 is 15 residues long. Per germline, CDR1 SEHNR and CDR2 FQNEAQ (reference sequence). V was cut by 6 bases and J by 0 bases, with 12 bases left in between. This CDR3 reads CASRYDGSSGNTIYF. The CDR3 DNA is TGTGCCAGCAGGTACGACGGGAGCTCTGGAAACACCATATATTTT. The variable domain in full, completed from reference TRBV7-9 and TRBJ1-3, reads DTGVSQNPRHKITKRGQNVTFRCDPISEHNRLYWYRQTLGQGPEFLTYFQNEAQLEKSRLLSDRFSAERPKGSFSTLEIQRTEQGDSAMYLCASRYDGSSGNTIYFGEGSWLTVV.